The source of this T cell receptor beta chain is a study of cytomegalovirus exposure and HLA in healthy donors. For this clone: Antigen specificity is unknown.

Primers: 60 Vbeta forward and 13 Jbeta reverse. Sequencing used immunoSEQ multiplex PCR; TCRdb keeps in-frame clones, though not all of them. Among roughly 200,000 clones listed, approximately 79% were seen once. Findings and limits, study-wide: Later analysis identified about 17,000 TCR beta sequences associated with HLA alleles, using a false discovery rate threshold of 0.05.

Germline CDR1 and CDR2: SGHRS and YFSETQ. The CDR3 covers 13 residues. The ends were cut back, 5 bases at V and 3 bases at J, with 9 bases in the middle. The clonotype was recovered from a man between 45 and 60 years old in good health and CMV-seronegative. The chain joins TRBV5-1 to TRBJ1-5; D gene unclear. The sequencing input was PBMCs. CDR3 nucleotide sequence: TGCGCCAGCAGTCCCACGGTCAATCAGCCCCAGCATTTT. This sequence encodes CASSPTVNQPQHF. The complete variable domain, with remaining parts taken from reference TRBV5-1 and TRBJ1-5, reads KAGVTQTPRYLIKTRGQQVTLSCSPISGHRSVSWYQQTPGQGLQFLFEYFSETQRNKGNFPGRFSGRQFSNSRSEMNVSTLELGDSALYLCASSPTVNQPQHFGDGTRLSIL.